Shown below are 10 T cell receptor beta chains from a single sample sequenced in a study of T cells in Graves' hyperthyroidism and ophthalmopathy. RNA transcripts yielded amplified TCR beta CDR3 regions. Using the HTBI primer set, a first-round RT-PCR was run on the TCR CDR3. One entry per CDR3 protein, called by TCRdb with MiXCR from the multiplex PCR reads. The sample carries fewer than 900,000 distinct CDR3 sequences, roughly 17% recorded once. The sequencing input was blood. These receptors all come from a man aged 18 to 29 with Graves' hyperthyroidism.

At least ten counts were recorded for this clonotype. The chain couples TRBV5-1 to TRBJ2-3; TRBD1 matches 7 bases. Germline CDR1 reads SGHRS; CDR2 reads YFSETQ. Germline trimming cut 5 bases from V and 5 bases from J; bases unmatched to any gene: 8. This CDR3 has 14 amino acids. CDR3 bases: TGCGCCAGCAGTAGCGACAGGGTTGAAGATACGCAGTATTTT. This translates into CASSSDRVEDTQYF.

In this sample, this clonotype turned up many times. The rearrangement joins TRBV28 to TRBJ2-5; TRBD2 matches at 9 bases. V lost 4 bases, J lost 0 bases, and 6 bases stayed unmatched. CDR1 and CDR2 from the germline V gene are MDHEN and SYDVKM. The CDR3 is 16 amino acids. In nucleotides, the CDR3 is TGTGCCAGCAGTTCGCCGGCTAGCGGGAACCAAGAGACCCAGTACTTC. Translated: CASSSPASGNQETQYF.

This clonotype has at least ten counts. The V gene is TRBV2, the J gene TRBJ1-5; D gene ambiguous. The CDR3 is 17 residues long. Germline CDR1 reads SNHLY; CDR2 reads FYNNEI. With 0 bases removed from V and 1 base from J, the gap between germline ends came to 13 bases. The CDR3 here is CASSEANQHFSNQPQHF. The CDR3 nucleotides are TGTGCCAGCAGTGAAGCGAATCAACACTTCAGCAATCAGCCCCAGCATTTT.

The sample holds many counts of this clonotype. J is TRBJ2-7 and V is TRBV28, with 15 bases identical to TRBD2. Germline-derived CDR1 and CDR2 are MDHEN and SYDVKM. V trimming: 6 bases; J trimming: 7 bases; junction bases outside the gene matches: 10. The CDR3 has 16 amino acids. CDR3 nucleotide sequence: TGTGCCAGCAGCCAAGGGACTAGCGGGAGGTGGAGAGAGCAGTACTTC. Translating it yields CASSQGTSGRWREQYF. Drawing the rest from reference TRBV28 and TRBJ2-7, the complete variable domain is DVKVTQSSRYLVKRTGEKVFLECVQDMDHENMFWYRQDPGLGLRLIYFSYDVKMKEKGDIPEGYSVSREKKERFSLILESASTNQTSMYLCASSQGTSGRWREQYFGPGTRLTVT.

The V gene is TRBV19, the J gene TRBJ1-2, with D uncertain. Germline CDR1 is LNHDA and CDR2 is SQIVND (reference sequence). V was shortened by 7 bases and J by 1 base, with 10 bases between the two germline ends. CDR3 length: 13 amino acids. CDR3 nucleotide sequence: TGTGCCAGTACCCCTGGGCTTAACTATGGCTACACCTTC. This translates into CASTPGLNYGYTF.

A few counts support this clonotype. This chain connects TRBV19 to TRBJ2-7; weak D call: TRBD2 (5 bases). The germline V gene encodes CDR1 LNHDA and CDR2 SQIVND (reference sequence). The CDR3 is 16 residues long. V dropped 1 base and J dropped 2 bases, with 15 bases sitting between them. CDR3 sequence: CASSIGGAGLAYEQYF. The DNA for the CDR3 is TGTGCCAGTAGTATAGGCGGTGCGGGCCTAGCCTACGAGCAGTACTTC. The full variable domain, in which reference TRBV19 and TRBJ2-7 provide the parts outside the CDR3, is DGGITQSPKYLFRKEGQNVTLSCEQNLNHDAMYWYRQDPGQGLRLIYYSQIVNDFQKGDIAEGYSVSREKKESFPLTVTSAQKNPTAFYLCASSIGGAGLAYEQYFGPGTRLTVT.

This clonotype was counted a few times. The V gene is TRBV28, the J gene TRBJ2-7; 11 nucleotides line up with TRBD1. CDR3 length: 15 residues. With 6 bases clipped from V and 2 bases from J, the junction kept 6 bases outside the gene matches. Germline V gene sequence: CDR1 MDHEN, CDR2 SYDVKM. The CDR3 loop reads CASSLGQGAPYEQYF. CDR3 DNA sequence: TGTGCCAGCAGCCTCGGACAGGGGGCACCCTACGAGCAGTACTTC.

The genes are TRBV18 and TRBJ2-1; 10 nucleotides align to TRBD2. Germline CDR1 reads KGHSH; CDR2 reads LQKENI. The V segment lost 3 bases and the J segment 5 bases; nucleotides outside the gene matches: 7. This CDR3 has 16 amino acids. CDR3 DNA: TGTGCCAGCTCACCCGGGAGCGGGAGGGCCGACAATGAGCAGTTCTTC. Its translation: CASSPGSGRADNEQFF.

Ten or more counts support this clonotype. The chain carries TRBV28 and TRBJ2-5; possibly TRBD1 or TRBD2 for D (5 bases each). The V gene lost 1 base and the J gene lost 4 bases, with 16 bases spanning the gap. Germline V lookup: CDR1 MDHEN, CDR2 SYDVKM. The CDR3 runs 16 residues. CDR3 loop: CASSLYEAPGRETQYF. For the CDR3, the DNA is TGTGCCAGCAGTTTATACGAGGCCCCGGGGCGAGAGACCCAGTACTTC.

The J gene is TRBJ2-3, the V gene TRBV4-2; TRBD2 matches at 7 bases. Losses at the gene ends were 3 bases for V and 1 base for J; bases not matched to a gene: 7. The CDR3 has 16 residues. Germline CDR1 and CDR2: LGHNA and YNFKEQ. CDR3 amino acids: CASSQAASGGTDTQYF. CDR3 nucleotides: TGTGCCAGCAGCCAGGCAGCGAGCGGGGGCACAGATACGCAGTATTTT.